This T cell receptor (beta chain) originates from a study of response to subunit inactivated influenza vaccine. This clonotype showed up just a few times. Its antigen is unknown. Germline values: CDR1 SNHLY, CDR2 FYNNEI. This CDR3 contains 16 residues. The junction had 10 bases not matched to a gene; V was cut back by 8 bases and J by 1 base. TCRdb reprocessed the RT-PCR reads via MiXCR and lists one record per CDR3 protein. Here the sample spans under 800,000 distinct CDR3 sequences, about 15% being singletons. Overall study results and limits: The authors proposed limited new T cell recruitment per seasonal influenza vaccination.

This receptor was obtained from a man aged 45-60 years who received an inactivated influenza vaccine. Sequencing was performed on PBMCs from blood, taken 14 days before vaccination. The rearrangement uses TRBV2 and TRBJ2-1; 8 bases are shared with TRBD2. DNA of the CDR3: TGTGCCAGCGCCGATAAGCGGGGGTTTTCCTACAATGAGCAGTTCTTC. This sequence encodes CASADKRGFSYNEQFF.